A single sample is the source of the 27 T cell receptor beta chains below, sequenced in a study of Graves' ophthalmopathy and Graves' hyperthyroidism. For repertoire sequencing, the TCR beta CDR3 regions were amplified from RNA transcripts. After a first-round RT-PCR with HTBI primers, a second-round multiplex PCR was run. TCRdb ran MiXCR on the multiplex PCR reads and lists one entry per CDR3 protein. The data show about 700,000 distinct CDR3 sequences, about 41% seen once. The sample comprised peripheral blood. The receptors were gathered from an adult man with Graves' ophthalmopathy.

This clonotype was detected a few times. The V and J genes are TRBV5-1 and TRBJ2-7, with 9 positions matching TRBD1. Germline V gene lookup returns CDR1 SGHRS and CDR2 YFSETQ. This CDR3 spans 13 amino acids. J gave up 9 bases and V 0 bases, and 4 bases lay outside the gene matches. The CDR3 is CASSLGSGQGQYF. CDR3 DNA sequence: TGCGCCAGCAGCTTGGGGTCGGGACAGGGGCAGTACTTC.

The genes are TRBV7-3 and TRBJ2-2; D is possibly TRBD2 (5 bases). The germline CDR1 and CDR2 sequences are SGHTA and FQGTGA. V lost 5 bases and J 4 bases, leaving 14 bases between the germline ends. This CDR3 region has 15 residues. The CDR3 nucleotides are TGTGCCAGCAGCCCTCGAGAGGACTCCACCGGGGAGCTGTTTTTT. As protein: CASSPREDSTGELFF.

The rearrangement links TRBV7-8 to TRBJ2-7; D may correspond to TRBD1 or TRBD2 (6 bases each). CDR1 SGHVS and CDR2 FQNEAQ come from the germline V gene. Trimming cost V 8 bases and J 0 bases, with 20 bases left between them. This CDR3 region has 16 residues. The CDR3 loop reads CASSPSAGQFSYEQYF. In DNA, the CDR3 is TGTGCCAGCTCACCCTCCGCGGGACAATTCTCCTACGAGCAGTACTTC.

The chain carries TRBV5-1 and TRBJ1-1; D is undetermined. The V gene's germline CDR1 is SGHRS and CDR2 YFSETQ. The CDR3 runs to 13 residues. Trimming took 0 bases from V and 2 from J, leaving 5 bases between them. In DNA, the CDR3 is TGCGCCAGCAGCTTGGCCATTAACACTGAAGCTTTCTTT. This sequence encodes CASSLAINTEAFF.

The chain combines TRBV7-9 with TRBJ1-1; D is unclear. This CDR3 contains 15 residues. Trimming pared 2 bases from V and 0 bases from J, leaving 10 bases between. Germline CDR1 reads SEHNR; CDR2 reads FQNEAQ (reference sequence). This CDR3 is CASSLSWGMNTEAFF. The CDR3, as DNA: TGTGCCAGCAGCTTAAGCTGGGGAATGAACACTGAAGCTTTCTTT.

The CDR3 protein is CASSLIGPQGAREETQYF. The CDR3 DNA reads TGTGCCAGCAGCTTGATTGGTCCCCAGGGGGCACGCGAGGAGACCCAGTACTTC. This chain links TRBV5-6 with TRBJ2-5, with 8 bases fitting TRBD1. Germline CDR1 is SGHDT and CDR2 is YYEEEE. This CDR3 contains 18 residues. After removal of 1 base from V and 5 bases from J, the junction contained 16 bases not matched to a gene.

For this clonotype: The missing conserved phenylalanine or tryptophan at the end of this CDR3 makes a read error likely. The chain joins TRBV7-2 to TRBJ2-3; 14 bases align to TRBD2. Germline CDR1 reads SGHTA; CDR2 reads FQGNSA. Trimming at V came to 5 bases and at J to 4 bases, leaving 5 bases not matched to a gene. This CDR3 has 16 amino acids. CDR3 amino acids: CASSPRLAGGSDTQYV. For the CDR3, the DNA is TGTGCCAGCAGCCCCCGACTAGCGGGGGGGTCAGATACGCAGTATGTT.

The chain recombines TRBV12-3 or TRBV12-4 with TRBJ1-3; the D is unclear. The CDR3 loop spans 14 amino acids. Deletions cut 4 bases from V and 5 bases from J, with 12 bases between. CDR3 DNA: TGTGCCAGCAGTTGGGAGGGATCCAGAAACACCATATATTTT. Protein: CASSWEGSRNTIYF.

Concerning this clonotype: The junction differs from germline at one of its ends, possibly a read error. The rearrangement uses TRBV25-1 and TRBJ2-1; D is perhaps TRBD1 or TRBD2 (5 bases each). CDR3 length equals 12 residues. Germline CDR1 reads MGHDK; CDR2 reads SYGVNS. DNA for the CDR3: TGTGCCATCAGTGGGGGTTCTCGTGAGCAGTTCTTC. It translates to CAISGGSREQFF.

The CDR3 here is CASSEWGLAGPPDQSALHF. CDR3 DNA: TGTGCCAGCAGTGAATGGGGGTTAGCTGGGCCCCCAGATCAATCGGCCCTCCACTTT. The gene calls are TRBV6-1 and TRBJ1-6, with TRBD1 as a possible D gene (5 bases). Germline CDR1 and CDR2: MNHNS and SASEGT. The CDR3 sequence is 19 residues long. V lost 2 bases to trimming and J lost 14 bases, with 31 bases between them.

This clonotype was counted ten times or more. The chain has TRBV2 and TRBJ2-7, with 8 bases matching TRBD1. Germline lookup yields CDR1 SNHLY and CDR2 FYNNEI. This CDR3 has 15 amino acids. The V and J ends lost 8 bases and 3 bases, in that order; junction bases with no gene match: 12. The CDR3 DNA reads as TGTGCCAGCCATAGGACAGGGCTAAAACTCTACGAGCAGTACTTC. Translated, it gives CASHRTGLKLYEQYF.

This clonotype was observed a handful of times. The rearrangement links TRBV12-5 to TRBJ1-1, with a tentative D call TRBD1 (5 bases). Trimming took 4 bases from V and 5 from J, leaving 11 bases between them. The CDR3 totals 13 residues. Germline CDR1 is LGHNT and CDR2 is FRNRAP. The CDR3 sequence is CASGSWGGTEAFF. CDR3 sequence (DNA): TGTGCTAGTGGTTCCTGGGGGGGTACTGAAGCTTTCTTT.

This chain links TRBV18 with TRBJ1-2, with a possible D match to TRBD1 (5 bases). The germline V and J ends were trimmed by 3 bases and 6 bases, with 11 bases remaining between them. Germline loops: CDR1 KGHSH, CDR2 LQKENI. The CDR3 has 13 residues. Here the CDR3 reads CASSPQTDNGYTF. Written as DNA, the CDR3 is TGTGCCAGCTCACCCCAGACAGACAATGGCTACACCTTC.

The V call is TRBV29-1, the J call TRBJ1-2; D call uncertain. Germline V gene sequence: CDR1 SQVTM, CDR2 ANQGSEA. The CDR3 is 14 residues long. Trimming removed 8 bases from V and 4 bases from J, with 20 bases in between. CDR3 loop: CSSESSGRIYGYTF. Written as DNA, the CDR3 is TGCAGCAGTGAGTCGTCGGGTCGCATCTATGGCTACACCTTC.

The chain couples TRBV25-1 to TRBJ1-2, with 8 nucleotides matching TRBD1. This CDR3 contains 17 residues. CDR1 and CDR2 (germline): MGHDK, SYGVNS. Trimming at V came to 2 bases and at J to 6 bases, leaving 14 bases not matched to a gene. DNA for the CDR3: TGTGCCAGCAGTGAACCATCGGCACAGGGGGTGGGTGATGGCTACACCTTC. This encodes CASSEPSAQGVGDGYTF.

The gene calls are TRBV11-2 and TRBJ1-4; D gene unclear. This CDR3 comprises 12 residues. V dropped 8 bases and J dropped 8 bases, with 12 bases sitting between them. Germline V gives CDR1 SGHAT, CDR2 FQNNGV. In DNA, the CDR3 is TGTGCCAGCCTCCCAACCGGGGAAAAACTGTTTTTT. This translates into CASLPTGEKLFF.

The rearrangement links TRBV4-3 to TRBJ1-5, with a possible D match to TRBD1 (6 bases). Germline assignment: CDR1 LGHNA and CDR2 YSLEER. The V gene lost 1 base and the J gene lost 5 bases, with 15 bases spanning the gap. The CDR3 extends over 16 amino acids. The CDR3 nucleotides are TGCGCCAGCAGCCAAGGTCCTCCGGGGGCAGATCAGCCCCAGCATTTT. It codes for CASSQGPPGADQPQHF.

The chain has TRBV6-6 and TRBJ2-6; D is unclear. CDR3 length: 17 residues. Deletions cut 6 bases from V and 2 bases from J, with 17 bases between. Per the germline V gene, CDR1 is MNHNY and CDR2 is SVGAGI (reference sequence). The CDR3 region has the DNA TGTGCCAGCAGCCAAGTTAGGCAGACCCCTGGGGCCAACGTCCTGACTTTC. Amino acids: CASSQVRQTPGANVLTF.

This clonotype was counted at least ten times. The gene calls are TRBV7-2 and TRBJ1-5; a weak D match, TRBD1 (6 bases). Trimming pared 8 bases from V and 6 bases from J, leaving 14 bases between. Germline CDR1 reads SGHTA; CDR2 reads FQGNSA. This CDR3 is built from 13 residues. For the CDR3, the DNA is TGTGCCAGCCAGCGGGGGCTCGGTCAGCCCCAGCATTTT. Translation: CASQRGLGQPQHF.

In its sample, this clonotype was seen many times. The chain carries TRBV15 and TRBJ2-5, with TRBD2 identical over 7 bases. Trimming cost V 0 bases and J 5 bases; bases outside gene matches: 6. CDR3 length: 15 amino acids. CDR1 LNHNV and CDR2 YYDKDF come from the germline V gene (reference sequence). This CDR3 is CATSREGRETETQYF. The CDR3 DNA sequence: TGTGCCACCAGCAGAGAGGGGCGGGAGACGGAGACCCAGTACTTC.

This clonotype was picked up a small number of times. The chain has TRBV11-2 and TRBJ2-7, with D maybe TRBD2 (5 bases). This CDR3 has 13 amino acids. Per germline, CDR1 SGHAT and CDR2 FQNNGV. V lost 4 bases and J 7 bases, leaving 14 bases between the germline ends. CDR3 sequence reads: CASSSGSLFEQYF. The CDR3 region has the DNA TGTGCCAGCAGCTCGGGATCCCTCTTTGAGCAGTACTTC.

The chain links TRBV7-2 to TRBJ2-5, with D possibly being TRBD2 (5 bases). This CDR3 has 14 amino acids. Germline CDR1 is SGHTA and CDR2 is FQGNSA. With 6 bases removed from V and 1 base from J, the gap between germline ends came to 12 bases. The CDR3 is CASSGGPAQETQYF. CDR3 bases: TGTGCCAGCAGTGGAGGACCAGCCCAAGAGACCCAGTACTTC.

The table lists this clonotype with many counts. The chain has TRBV19 and TRBJ1-2; 8 bases agree with TRBD1. The V gene's germline CDR1 is LNHDA and CDR2 SQIVND (reference sequence). This CDR3 has 12 amino acids. The CDR3 protein is CAAGTGLQGYTF. The CDR3 DNA reads as TGTGCAGCAGGGACAGGCCTGCAAGGCTACACCTTC. Combining the CDR3 with reference TRBV19 and TRBJ1-2 gives the whole variable domain DGGITQSPKYLFRKEGQNVTLSCEQNLNHDAMYWYRQDPGQGLRLIYYSQIVNDFQKGDIAEGYSVSREKKESFPLTVTSAQKNPTAFYLCAAGTGLQGYTFGSGTRLTVV.

This clonotype turned up a few times. This chain uses TRBV12-3 or TRBV12-4 with TRBJ2-3; possible D gene TRBD2, 5 bases. Between the trimmed V and J ends, which lost 9 bases and 6 bases, there was a span of 16 bases. This CDR3 comprises 13 residues. CDR3 protein: CASGGPTLDTQYF. Written as DNA, the CDR3 is TGTGCCAGTGGAGGCCCCACGCTCGATACGCAGTATTTT.

Regarding this clonotype: This clone may be a read error of a much larger clone one base away. The chain links TRBV20-1 to TRBJ1-4, with 7 bases identical to TRBD1. The CDR3 runs to 15 residues. Unmatched junction bases numbered 9, after V lost 0 bases and J lost 8 bases. Germline V CDR1 and CDR2: DFQATT, SNEGSKA (reference sequence). CDR3 loop: CSARDKGTVGEKLFF. DNA of the CDR3: TGCAGTGCTAGAGATAAGGGGACAGTGGGAGAAAAACTGTTTTTT.

The chain couples TRBV25-1 to TRBJ2-7; perhaps TRBD2 as D (5 bases). Trimming removed 8 bases at V and 0 bases at J, with 14 bases between. This CDR3 region has 14 residues. Germline V gene sequence: CDR1 MGHDK, CDR2 SYGVNS. Here the CDR3 DNA reads TGTGCCAGCTCACCGAGGGAGAACTCCTACGAGCAGTACTTC. Its translation is CASSPRENSYEQYF.

J is TRBJ2-5 and V is TRBV29-1; no firm D call. This CDR3 region has 10 residues. V lost 4 bases and J 5 bases, leaving 5 bases between the germline ends. Germline CDR1 and CDR2: SQVTM and ANQGSEA. CDR3 in DNA: TGCAGCGTTGCCAAGGAGACCCAGTACTTC. It translates to CSVAKETQYF.